This T cell receptor (beta chain) is drawn from a study of cytomegalovirus exposure and HLA in healthy donors. PCR used 60 Vbeta primers and 13 Jbeta primers. Data came from immunoSEQ multiplex PCR; TCRdb stores just in-frame clones and leaves some out. The data contain approximately 190,000 clones, approximately 79% of them seen just once; the ten biggest clones take up about 5.7%. The V end was cut by 1 base, the J end by 1 base, with 9 bases between. Germline CDR1 is SGHTA and CDR2 is FQGNSA. The CDR3 consists of 15 residues. The material sequenced was PBMCs. V is TRBV7-2 and J is TRBJ2-3; D possibly corresponds to TRBD2 (5 bases). The source of this sequence is a man aged 40-49 years in good health and CMV-seropositive. The CDR3 nucleotides are TGTGCCAGCAGCTTAGGTGGACTCCGCACAGATACGCAGTATTTT. It encodes CASSLGGLRTDTQYF.